The T cell receptor beta chain described here comes from a study of spatial heterogeneity in lung cancer. As for the study in general: Alpha-chain sequences were consistently detected in smaller numbers than beta-chain sequences. Tumor regions showed TCR transcript counts that correlated strongly with a T cell module score from matched bulk RNA-seq. Study results and caveats: It was found that expanded intratumoral alpha and beta TCR counts tracked tumor mutation counts. As ubiquitous and regional nonsynonymous mutations varied, counts of ubiquitous and regional expanded TCRs tracked them, respectively.

The CDR3 is 16 residues long. Trimming removed 5 bases from V and 6 bases from J; junction bases left unmatched: 10. There are a few counts of this clonotype. The target antigen is unknown. One entry per CDR3 protein, called by TCRdb with MiXCR from the 5' RACE reads. The sample includes about 15,000 distinct CDR3 sequences, around 6.6% seen only once; the top ten take about 8.9%. Time point defined: sample taken at primary tumor resection. The source was lung tumor tissue, collected at surgery. The chain employs TRBV12-3 or TRBV12-4 and TRBJ1-6; 7 positions agree with TRBD1. The clonotype originates from a male donor with early-stage non-small cell lung cancer. Written as DNA, the CDR3 is TGTGCCAGCAGTAATTACCCGGGACAGACTAATTCACCCCTCCACTTT. It codes for CASSNYPGQTNSPLHF.